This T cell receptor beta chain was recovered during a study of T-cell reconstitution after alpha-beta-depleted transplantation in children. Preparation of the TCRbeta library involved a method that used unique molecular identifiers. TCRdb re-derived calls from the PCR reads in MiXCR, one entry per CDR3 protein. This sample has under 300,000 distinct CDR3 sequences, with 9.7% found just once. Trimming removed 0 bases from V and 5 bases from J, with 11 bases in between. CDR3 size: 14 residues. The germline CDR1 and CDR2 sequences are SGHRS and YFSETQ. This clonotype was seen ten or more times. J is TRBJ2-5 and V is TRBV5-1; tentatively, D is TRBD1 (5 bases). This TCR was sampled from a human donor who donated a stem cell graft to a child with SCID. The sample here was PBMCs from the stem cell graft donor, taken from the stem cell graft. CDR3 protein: CASSLEAGLETQYF. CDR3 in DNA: TGCGCCAGCAGCTTGGAGGCAGGGTTGGAGACCCAGTACTTC.